This T cell receptor beta chain was captured in a study of human T cells and chemical hapten exposure. The time point: pre-sensitization, week 0. Treatment denoted: therapeutic diphenylcyclopropenone sensitization with weekly scalp DPC. Unfractionated whole blood served as the source for total RNA extraction. Individual cDNA molecules (in the library) carried attached unique molecular identifiers. TCRdb recomputed calls from the RACE reads with MiXCR, one row per CDR3 protein. Altogether approximately 260,000 distinct CDR3 sequences are present, about 7.7% being singletons, with the ten largest covering about 1.2%. The CDR3 has 15 residues. Germline CDR1 MGHRA, CDR2 YSYEKL. Between the trimmed V and J ends, which lost 4 bases and 1 base, there was a span of 11 bases.

The TCR sequence derives from a young man with alopecia areata. Some clones in this sample may be carry-over from other donors' samples. The sequences come from whole blood, collected in connection with sensitization to the hapten diphenylcyclopropenone (DPC). The V gene is TRBV4-1, the J gene TRBJ2-1; D remains unclear. CDR3 in amino acids: CASSLAAGSYNEQFF. CDR3 sequence (DNA): TGCGCCAGCAGCCTGGCAGCAGGTTCCTACAATGAGCAGTTCTTC.